This TCR beta chain was identified during a study of human T cells and chemical hapten exposure. Across the whole study: An area of 2 cm by approximately 2 cm on upper inner arm skin received 2% DPC for sensitization. Patch tests of 0.01% DPC on the upper back were read at 6 days.

Findings and limits, study-wide: TCRs whose frequency exceeded 1 in 1000 remained the same following DPC sensitization. The donor cohort had alopecia, so its immune response may not match that of healthy people.

The time point denotes: pre-sensitization, week 0. This sample's treatment: therapeutic diphenylcyclopropenone sensitization with weekly scalp DPC. MiXCR, applied by TCRdb to the RACE reads, yields one record per CDR3 protein. The sample lists roughly 81,000 distinct CDR3 sequences, about 8.5% seen once, with approximately 2.8% in the top ten. Per germline, CDR1 SQVTM and CDR2 ANQGSEA. Deletions cut 6 bases from V and 5 bases from J, with 13 bases between. The CDR3 runs to 12 residues. This clonotype was seen ten or more times. As yet, its antigen is unknown. The sequence derives from a man aged 40-49 years with alopecia areata. Some clones in this sample may be carry-over from other donors' samples. Sequenced here: whole blood, sampled in connection with sensitization to the hapten diphenylcyclopropenone (DPC). The chain links TRBV29-1 to TRBJ1-1, with a weak D call TRBD1 (5 bases). The CDR3 sequence: CSVRSGLTEAFF. In nucleotides, the CDR3 is TGCAGCGTGCGGTCGGGGCTAACTGAAGCTTTCTTT.